Sequencing of this T cell receptor beta chain was carried out in a study of blood T cells in healthy people across ages. Study at large: Through template switching, about one barcoded beta molecule was captured per two T cells, as measured in model experiments.

A J-beta primer mix and a sample-barcoded 5' primer were used in a second PCR of about 7 to 12 cycles. MiXCR was run by TCRdb on the 5' RACE reads, yielding one entry per CDR3 protein. This table has hundreds of thousands of distinct CDR3 sequences, just over 55% appearing once. Study observations and caveats: The recorded TCR beta diversity per million T cells decreased in a roughly linear manner with age.

Germline assignment: CDR1 MNHEY and CDR2 SVGEGT. The CDR3 is made up of 14 amino acids. The V gene lost 3 bases and the J gene lost 2 bases, with 11 bases spanning the gap. This clonotype was seen a few times. Its antigen is unidentified. This clonotype originated in a man aged 40-50 years in good health. V and J are TRBV6-2 or TRBV6-3 and TRBJ2-7, with D possibly being TRBD1 (6 bases). The source material was blood. CDR3 sequence (DNA): TGTGCCAGCAGTTATCGGACAGCGACCTACGAGCAGTACTTC. Residues: CASSYRTATYEQYF.